The subject of this entry is one T cell receptor beta chain. The specificity of this receptor is unknown. No clone much larger than this one lies a single base away; base qualities are absent. The data are from a study of cytomegalovirus exposure and HLA in healthy donors (dated by TCRdb to about 2017). Turning to the overall study: According to a later analysis, one platform produced both the approximately 110 validation repertoires and the 670 or so repertoires of the first cohort. The study was designed to test whether signatures of past pathogen exposure could be identified by cataloging public T cell receptors. Along with the approximately 700-subject first cohort, a separate validation cohort of over a hundred different subjects was used. High-throughput TCR immunosequencing, statistical association of individual TCRs with disease status, and machine learning were combined to predict cytomegalovirus infection status.

The investigation overall reported the following: Cytomegalovirus status was reported to be diagnosed by the classifier with high specificity and sensitivity in both the original and validation cohorts. A later analysis found that TCRs clustered in the first cohort also tended to co-occur in the 100 to 150 validation repertoires, with roughly 95% of cluster scores above 0. It was suggested by the authors that the approach could potentially be generalized to other disease states and immunological phenotypes. The study gave a list of under 200 TCR beta chains associated with cytomegalovirus. All 120 or so repertoires were used to score co-occurrence in the validation cohort in a later analysis, because that analysis had no HLA typing for the cohort. A few of the identified cytomegalovirus-associated TCR beta chains were confirmed in vitro to be specific for cytomegalovirus antigens. Most TCR sequences were observed very rarely across donors, whereas some public TCRs were present in many individuals.

The CDR3 contains 13 residues, cysteine and phenylalanine counted. Only CDR3 DNA is held: 39 bases, read in frame from base 1. Based on the germline V gene, the CDR1 and CDR2 sequences are SNHLY and FYNNEI. The junction shows trimming of 6 bases on V and 6 bases on J, and the gene matches do not reach 7 bases of it. The donors belonged to the validation cohort of over a hundred subjects, which was separate from the roughly 700-subject first cohort. Libraries were prepared through the immunoSEQ multiplex PCR assay. In the source study's methods: To diagnose cytomegalovirus status from the catalog of TCR beta chain sequences, a statistical classification framework was built. In TCRdb, the immuneACCESS table is reduced to in-frame sequences with V and J assigned. These tables do not hold every clone; where another copy was compared, an unresolved V gene accounts for under half, and the others remain unexplained. That table is the source of V, J and clone size, and D and trimming were worked out from the DNA. For this sample the table gives around 150,000 clones, of which 80% to 90% were detected only once. Jointly, the top ten make up approximately 7.5% of the sample.

The chain uses TRBV2 and TRBJ1-2, with TRBD1 matching 7 junction bases. Material for sequencing was PBMCs. The TCR sequence derives from a woman between 18 and 30 years old in good health and CMV-seropositive. The CDR3 corresponds to CASRNDRVNGYTF. Here is the DNA: TGTGCCAGCAGAAACGACAGGGTAAATGGCTACACCTTC.